The 17 T cell receptor beta chains listed next were all sequenced from one sample in a study of T-cell memory formation after mild COVID-19. TCRdb reprocessed the 5' RACE reads via MiXCR and lists one record per CDR3 protein. The sample has 190,000 or so distinct CDR3 sequences, roughly a fifth seen once; the top ten hold under 30%. Sequencing was done on a sample of PBMCs or a T cell subset sorted from them (not recorded which). The receptors were gathered from an adult woman who had mild COVID-19 (a few samples of this study predate the infection). Cell type and time point are not known.

This clonotype has more than one count but fewer than ten. The chain couples TRBV25-1 to TRBJ2-1; the D is unclear. The CDR3 runs 11 residues. With 6 bases removed from V and 15 bases from J, the gap between germline ends came to 15 bases. Germline V CDR1 and CDR2: MGHDK, SYGVNS. The CDR3 DNA is TGTGCCAGCAGCGCCGGCGGTTCGGGGTTCTTC. Residues: CASSAGGSGFF.

The J gene is TRBJ2-1, the V gene TRBV27; D possibly corresponds to TRBD2 (6 bases). V shed 3 bases and J shed 4 bases, with 16 bases lying between them. This CDR3 is built from 16 residues. Germline values: CDR1 MNHEY, CDR2 SMNVEV (reference sequence). The CDR3 spells CASSLLGLAFYNEQFF. The CDR3 nucleotides are TGTGCCAGCAGTTTGTTAGGGCTAGCGTTTTACAATGAGCAGTTCTTC.

Only a few counts were recorded for this clonotype. This chain's CDR3 is CASSLMGVETQYF. The CDR3 DNA reads TGCGCCAGCAGCTTAATGGGGGTAGAGACCCAGTACTTC. J is TRBJ2-5 and V is TRBV5-1; the D gene could be TRBD1 or TRBD2 (5 bases each). This CDR3 has 13 residues. CDR1 and CDR2 from the germline V gene are SGHRS and YFSETQ. V was pared by 2 bases and J by 4 bases, with 9 bases between.

The rearrangement links TRBV6-2 or TRBV6-3 to TRBJ1-6, with TRBD1 as a possible D gene (6 bases). The germline gives CDR1 MNHEY, CDR2 SVGEGT. Trimming left V 7 bases short and J 10 bases short, with 17 bases between. The CDR3 has 14 residues. CDR3 bases: TGTGCCAGCACCGGGGGGCTGGCGGAATCACCCCTCCACTTT. Residues: CASTGGLAESPLHF.

The rearrangement joins TRBV5-1 to TRBJ2-5; D not certain. Trimming shortened V by 3 bases and J by 3 bases, and 12 bases separated the two germline ends. Germline V gives CDR1 SGHRS, CDR2 YFSETQ. The CDR3 contains 14 residues. The chain's CDR3 is CASSSLDREETQYF. The CDR3 DNA reads TGCGCCAGCAGCTCCCTAGACCGAGAAGAGACCCAGTACTTC.

This clonotype has more than one count but fewer than ten. The chain uses TRBV11-2 and TRBJ1-2; 9 nucleotides agree with TRBD1. The CDR3 loop spans 16 amino acids. V lost 3 bases, J lost 0 bases, and 5 bases stayed unmatched. Per germline, CDR1 SGHAT and CDR2 FQNNGV. The CDR3 nucleotides read TGTGCCAGCAGCTTCGCCGGGACAGGGACTAACTATGGCTACACCTTC. Residues: CASSFAGTGTNYGYTF.

A few counts support this clonotype. In DNA, the CDR3 is TGCGCCAGCAGCTTGGAATACCCCAAAACCTACAATGAGCAGTTCTTC. Translating gives CASSLEYPKTYNEQFF. V gene TRBV5-1 combines with J gene TRBJ2-1; D is unclear. The CDR3 runs 16 residues. V was shortened by 0 bases and J by 2 bases, with 12 bases between the two germline ends. Per the germline V gene, CDR1 is SGHRS and CDR2 is YFSETQ.

The CDR3 DNA is TGTGCCAGCGGGAACAGGGGCGCAGTATACGAGCAGTACTTC. Translating gives CASGNRGAVYEQYF. V is TRBV12-3 or TRBV12-4 and J is TRBJ2-7, with 7 bases matching TRBD1. This CDR3 is built from 14 residues. V shed 8 bases and J 4 bases; nucleotides not matched to a gene: 11.

The chain couples TRBV5-1 to TRBJ1-1; D might be TRBD1 (5 bases). The CDR3 length is 15 residues. Germline CDR1 is SGHRS and CDR2 is YFSETQ. The V and J ends lost 4 bases and 6 bases respectively, with 19 bases between them. Here the CDR3 reads CASSQRDRWDPEAFF. CDR3 in DNA: TGCGCCAGCAGCCAGAGGGACCGCTGGGACCCTGAAGCTTTCTTT. Combining the CDR3 with reference TRBV5-1 and TRBJ1-1 gives the whole variable domain KAGVTQTPRYLIKTRGQQVTLSCSPISGHRSVSWYQQTPGQGLQFLFEYFSETQRNKGNFPGRFSGRQFSNSRSEMNVSTLELGDSALYLCASSQRDRWDPEAFFGQGTRLTVV.

This clonotype has only a few counts. The chain combines TRBV3-1 with TRBJ2-1; D possibly uses TRBD1 or TRBD2 (5 bases each). The V end was cut by 3 bases, the J end by 4 bases, with 13 bases between. The CDR3 has 15 amino acids. CDR1 is LGHDT and CDR2 is YNNKEL in the germline V gene (reference sequence). The CDR3 loop is CASSHGRDQYNEQFF. The CDR3 nucleotides are TGTGCCAGCAGCCATGGTAGGGACCAATACAATGAGCAGTTCTTC.

The chain combines TRBV7-8 with TRBJ2-1, with 8 bases aligning to TRBD2. The germline CDR1 and CDR2 sequences are SGHVS and FQNEAQ. Trimming removed 1 base from V and 2 bases from J; junction bases left unmatched: 7. The CDR3 is 17 residues long. The CDR3 DNA reads TGTGCCAGCAGCTTAGACTCGGGAGGGCCCCCCTACAATGAGCAGTTCTTC. Translation gives CASSLDSGGPPYNEQFF.

This clonotype appeared a few times. The V and J genes are TRBV6-1 and TRBJ2-1, with 9 nucleotides matching TRBD2. The V gene's germline CDR1 is MNHNS and CDR2 SASEGT. The ends lost 7 bases at V and 8 bases at J; junction bases unmatched: 9. The CDR3 contains 14 residues. In DNA, the CDR3 is TGTGCCAGCATGGGGGTAGCGGGGGTCTATGAGCAGTTCTTC. Amino acids: CASMGVAGVYEQFF.

This clonotype was seen a handful of times. The rearrangement uses TRBV5-6 and TRBJ1-1; D perhaps matches TRBD1 (6 bases). The germline V gene encodes CDR1 SGHDT and CDR2 YYEEEE. Trimming cost V 5 bases and J 4 bases, with 15 bases left between them. The CDR3 is 14 residues long. The CDR3 reads CASRSSGVATEAFF. The CDR3 DNA sequence: TGTGCCAGCAGATCGTCAGGGGTTGCCACTGAAGCTTTCTTT.

J is TRBJ2-7 and V is TRBV3-1; a weak D match, TRBD1 (6 bases). Germline CDR1 is LGHDT and CDR2 is YNNKEL (reference sequence). CDR3 length: 14 amino acids. The V gene lost 1 base and the J gene lost 3 bases, with 10 bases spanning the gap. This CDR3 is CASSQGLGGYEQYF. In nucleotides, the CDR3 is TGTGCCAGCAGCCAAGGTTTAGGGGGCTACGAGCAGTACTTC.

The chain joins TRBV27 to TRBJ2-7; perhaps TRBD1 as D (6 bases). CDR3 length: 15 amino acids. Germline CDR1 MNHEY, CDR2 SMNVEV (reference sequence). V was shortened by 5 bases and J by 2 bases, with 16 bases between the two germline ends. The CDR3 DNA is TGTGCCAGCAGTCAAGGGTGGACAGATACCTACGAGCAGTACTTC. Encoded protein: CASSQGWTDTYEQYF.

V and J are TRBV12-3 or TRBV12-4 and TRBJ2-3; maybe TRBD1 (5 bases). V shed 4 bases and J shed 4 bases, with 6 bases lying between them. The CDR3 covers 12 residues. CDR3 amino acids: CASSWGADTQYF. DNA of the CDR3: TGTGCCAGCAGTTGGGGCGCAGATACGCAGTATTTT.

This clonotype appeared once. The gene calls are TRBV7-6 and TRBJ1-4, with D possibly being TRBD1 (5 bases). Germline V gene sequence: CDR1 SGHVS, CDR2 FNYEAQ. V lost 5 bases and J 8 bases, leaving 15 bases between the germline ends. CDR3 size: 14 residues. The CDR3, as DNA: TGTGCCAGCAGCGATAGGACACAGTTAGAAAAACTGTTTTTT. It translates to CASSDRTQLEKLFF.